The present T cell receptor beta chain was sequenced within a study of blood T cell repertoires in COVID-19. This CDR3 has 15 amino acids. J lost 2 bases, V lost 8 bases, and 5 bases had no gene match. Germline V gene sequence: CDR1 MNHEY, CDR2 SVGAGI. TCRdb keeps only in-frame clones here, not all; method: immunoSEQ multiplex PCR. The sample has some 190,000 clones; about 84% are singletons. Individuals drawn from 24 US areas were roughly 18 to 95 years old. Clinical histories supplied by participants themselves formed the basis of cohort assignment. Material: PBMCs or T cells enriched from blood (not recorded which). The chain couples TRBV6-5 to TRBJ2-6, with 8 bases aligning to TRBD1. This clonotype was sampled from a man aged 35 to 55 with acute COVID-19. The CDR3 sequence: CASHSGGAGANVLTF. CDR3 nucleotides: TGTGCCAGCCACTCAGGGGGCGCTGGGGCCAACGTCCTGACTTTC.